One sample yielded the 3 T cell receptor beta chains listed below, sequenced in a study of human T cells and chemical hapten exposure. Sample time point: patch test 1, 2 weeks after DPC sensitization. Indicated treatment: therapeutic diphenylcyclopropenone sensitization with weekly scalp DPC. One entry per CDR3 protein, called by TCRdb with MiXCR from the RACE reads. The table includes about 80,000 distinct CDR3 sequences, over 6% detected once. The sample in question was whole blood, obtained in connection with sensitization to the hapten diphenylcyclopropenone (DPC). All receptors come from a woman aged 30 to 39 with alopecia areata. Some clones in this sample may be carry-over from other donors' samples.

This clonotype has a handful of counts. The chain carries TRBV10-3 and TRBJ1-3, with unresolved D. Looked up from germline, CDR1 is ENHRY and CDR2 is SYGVKD. The CDR3 extends over 13 amino acids. V lost 10 bases and J 4 bases, leaving 14 bases between the germline ends. The CDR3 DNA sequence: TGTGCCACCGTGACGGGGTACGGAAACACCATATATTTT. It encodes CATVTGYGNTIYF.

The chain recombines TRBV18 with TRBJ1-4; possible D gene TRBD1, 5 bases. The CDR3 loop spans 14 amino acids. Germline V gene lookup returns CDR1 KGHSH and CDR2 LQKENI. Trimming removed 3 bases at V and 6 bases at J, with 11 bases between. The CDR3 protein is CASSPGQGDEKLFF. As DNA, the CDR3 is TGTGCCAGCTCACCGGGGCAAGGAGATGAAAAACTGTTTTTT.

This clonotype was seen ten or more times. The chain joins TRBV7-8 to TRBJ1-5, with D perhaps TRBD1 (5 bases). The germline V and J ends were trimmed by 5 bases and 2 bases, with 22 bases remaining between them. Germline V lookup: CDR1 SGHVS, CDR2 FQNEAQ. This CDR3 is 18 amino acids long. CDR3 sequence: CASSPKGSWAFGNQPQHF. The CDR3 DNA reads TGTGCCAGCAGCCCCAAGGGGTCCTGGGCCTTCGGCAATCAGCCCCAGCATTTT.